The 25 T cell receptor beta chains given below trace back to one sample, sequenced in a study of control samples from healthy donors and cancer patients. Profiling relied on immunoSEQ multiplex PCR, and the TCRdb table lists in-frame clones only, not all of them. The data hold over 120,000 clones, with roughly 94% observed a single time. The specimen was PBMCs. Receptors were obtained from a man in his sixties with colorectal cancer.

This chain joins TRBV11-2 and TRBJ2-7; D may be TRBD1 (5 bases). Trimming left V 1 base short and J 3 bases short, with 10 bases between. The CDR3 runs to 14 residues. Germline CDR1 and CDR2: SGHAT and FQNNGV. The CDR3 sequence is CASSLVQGSYEQYF. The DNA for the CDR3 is TGTGCCAGCAGCTTAGTTCAGGGAAGCTACGAGCAGTACTTC.

CDR3: CASSPMGGIDYGYTF. CDR3 in DNA: TGTGCCAGTAGCCCTATGGGCGGGATAGACTATGGCTACACCTTC. The chain uses TRBV19 and TRBJ1-2; D remains ambiguous. The germline gives CDR1 LNHDA, CDR2 SQIVND (reference sequence). V shed 6 bases and J shed 3 bases, with 17 bases lying between them. The CDR3 has 15 amino acids.

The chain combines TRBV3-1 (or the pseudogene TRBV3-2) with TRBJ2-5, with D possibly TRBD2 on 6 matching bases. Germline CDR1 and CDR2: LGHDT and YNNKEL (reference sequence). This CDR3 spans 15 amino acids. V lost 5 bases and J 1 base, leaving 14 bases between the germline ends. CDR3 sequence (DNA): TGTGCCAGCAGCTCAAGGGAGCGGGCCCAAGAGACCCAGTACTTC. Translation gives CASSSRERAQETQYF.

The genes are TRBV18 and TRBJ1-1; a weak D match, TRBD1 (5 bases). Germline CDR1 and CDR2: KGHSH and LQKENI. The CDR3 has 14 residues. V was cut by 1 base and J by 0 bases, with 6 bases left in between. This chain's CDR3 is CASSPQGLNTEAFF. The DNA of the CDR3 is TGTGCCAGCTCACCACAGGGACTGAACACTGAAGCTTTCTTT.

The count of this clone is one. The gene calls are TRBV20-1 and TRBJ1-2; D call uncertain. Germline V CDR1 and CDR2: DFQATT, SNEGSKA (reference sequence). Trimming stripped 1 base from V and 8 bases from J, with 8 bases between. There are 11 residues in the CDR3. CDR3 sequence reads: CSARGAWGYTF. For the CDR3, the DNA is TGCAGTGCTAGAGGGGCGTGGGGCTACACCTTC.

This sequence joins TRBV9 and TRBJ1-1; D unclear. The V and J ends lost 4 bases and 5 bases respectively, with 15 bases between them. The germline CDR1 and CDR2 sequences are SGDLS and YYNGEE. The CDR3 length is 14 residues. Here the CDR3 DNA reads TGTGCCAGCAGCTCCCAGCTAGGGCCAACTGAAGCTTTCTTT. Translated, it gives CASSSQLGPTEAFF.

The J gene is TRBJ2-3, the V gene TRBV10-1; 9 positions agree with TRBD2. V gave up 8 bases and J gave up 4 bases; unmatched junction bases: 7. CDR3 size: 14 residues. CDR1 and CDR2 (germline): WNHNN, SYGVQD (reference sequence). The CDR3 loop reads CASGSSGGPDTQYF. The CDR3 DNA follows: TGCGCCAGCGGAAGTAGCGGGGGACCAGATACGCAGTATTTT.

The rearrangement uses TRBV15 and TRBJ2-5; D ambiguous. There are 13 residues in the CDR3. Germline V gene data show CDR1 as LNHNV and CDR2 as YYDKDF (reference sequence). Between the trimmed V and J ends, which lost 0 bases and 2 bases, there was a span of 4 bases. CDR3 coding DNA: TGTGCCACCAGCAGAGATCGACAAGAGACCCAGTACTTC. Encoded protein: CATSRDRQETQYF.

CDR3 sequence (DNA): TGTGCCAGCTCACCCGGAGGGGAGAAGACCGGGGAGCTGTTTTTT. It specifies CASSPGGEKTGELFF. V and J are TRBV18 and TRBJ2-2; possible D gene TRBD2, 6 bases. The germline V gene has CDR1 KGHSH and CDR2 LQKENI. The CDR3 has 15 residues. Trimming took 3 bases from V and 5 from J, leaving 13 bases between them.

The CDR3 spells CAWRDEANTGELFF. CDR3 DNA sequence: TGTGCCTGGAGAGATGAGGCGAACACCGGGGAGCTGTTTTTT. The V and J genes are TRBV30 and TRBJ2-2; D ambiguous. CDR3 length equals 14 residues. Germline values: CDR1 GTSNPN, CDR2 SVGIG (reference sequence). V was pared by 3 bases and J by 0 bases, with 8 bases between.

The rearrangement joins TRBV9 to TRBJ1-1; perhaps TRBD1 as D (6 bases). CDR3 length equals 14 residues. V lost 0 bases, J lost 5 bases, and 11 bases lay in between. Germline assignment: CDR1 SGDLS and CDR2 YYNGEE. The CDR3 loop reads CASSVEGQGTEAFF. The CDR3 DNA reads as TGTGCCAGCAGCGTAGAGGGCCAGGGGACTGAAGCTTTCTTT.

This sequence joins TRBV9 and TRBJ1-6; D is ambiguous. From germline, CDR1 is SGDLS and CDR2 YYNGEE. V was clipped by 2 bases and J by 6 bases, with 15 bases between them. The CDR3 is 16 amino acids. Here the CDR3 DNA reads TGTGCCAGCAGCGTCGCGGGAGGTCCCGGTAATTCACCCCTCCACTTT. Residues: CASSVAGGPGNSPLHF.

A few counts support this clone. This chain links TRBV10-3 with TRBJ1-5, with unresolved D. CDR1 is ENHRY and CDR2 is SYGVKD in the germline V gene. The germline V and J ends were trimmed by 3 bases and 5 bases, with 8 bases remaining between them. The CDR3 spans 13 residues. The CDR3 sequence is CAISEGIDQPQHF. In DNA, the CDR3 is TGTGCCATCAGTGAAGGGATCGATCAGCCCCAGCATTTT.

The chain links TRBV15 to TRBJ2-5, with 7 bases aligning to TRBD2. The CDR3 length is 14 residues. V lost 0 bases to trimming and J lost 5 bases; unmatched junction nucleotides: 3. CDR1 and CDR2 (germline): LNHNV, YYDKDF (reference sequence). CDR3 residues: CATSRERGWETQYF. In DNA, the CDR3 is TGTGCCACCAGCAGAGAGCGGGGGTGGGAGACCCAGTACTTC.

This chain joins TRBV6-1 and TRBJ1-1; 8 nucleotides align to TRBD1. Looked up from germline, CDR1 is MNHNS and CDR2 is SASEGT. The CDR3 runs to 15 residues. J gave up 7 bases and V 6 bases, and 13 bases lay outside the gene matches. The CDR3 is CASRSPGTGDNEAFF. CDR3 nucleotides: TGTGCCAGCAGGTCCCCTGGGACAGGAGATAATGAAGCTTTCTTT.

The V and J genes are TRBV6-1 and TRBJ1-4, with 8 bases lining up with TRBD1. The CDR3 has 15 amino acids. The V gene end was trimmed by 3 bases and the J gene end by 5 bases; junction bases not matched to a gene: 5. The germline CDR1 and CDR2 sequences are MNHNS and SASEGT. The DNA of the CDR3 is TGTGCCAGCAGTGATCAGGGGGCGCCGAATGAAAAACTGTTTTTT. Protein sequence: CASSDQGAPNEKLFF.

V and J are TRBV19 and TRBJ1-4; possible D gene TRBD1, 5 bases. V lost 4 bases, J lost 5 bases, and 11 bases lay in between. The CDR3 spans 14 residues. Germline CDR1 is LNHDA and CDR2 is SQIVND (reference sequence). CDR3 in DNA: TGTGCCAGTAGTAGGGGCAGGGAGAATGAAAAACTGTTTTTT. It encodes CASSRGRENEKLFF.

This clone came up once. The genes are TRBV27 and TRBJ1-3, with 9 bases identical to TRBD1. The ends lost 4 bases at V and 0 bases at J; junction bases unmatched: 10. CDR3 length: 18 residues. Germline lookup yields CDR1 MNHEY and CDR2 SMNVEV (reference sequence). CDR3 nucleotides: TGTGCCAGCAGTTCCACGACAGGGGGAACCACCTCTGGAAACACCATATATTTT. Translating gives CASSSTTGGTTSGNTIYF.

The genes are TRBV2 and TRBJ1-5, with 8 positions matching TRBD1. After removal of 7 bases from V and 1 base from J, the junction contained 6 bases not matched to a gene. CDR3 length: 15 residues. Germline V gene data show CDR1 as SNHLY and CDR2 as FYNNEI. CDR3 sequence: CASKLTGDSNQPQHF. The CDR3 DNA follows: TGTGCCAGCAAACTGACAGGGGACAGCAATCAGCCCCAGCATTTT.

CDR3 DNA: TGTGCCAGCAGTGGCGACAGCGCGAACACCGGGGAGCTGTTTTTT. It encodes CASSGDSANTGELFF. The chain uses TRBV6-6 and TRBJ2-2; D might be TRBD1 (5 bases). V gave up 5 bases and J gave up 0 bases, with 10 bases separating them. This CDR3 is 15 amino acids long. Germline CDR1 is MNHNY and CDR2 is SVGAGI (reference sequence).

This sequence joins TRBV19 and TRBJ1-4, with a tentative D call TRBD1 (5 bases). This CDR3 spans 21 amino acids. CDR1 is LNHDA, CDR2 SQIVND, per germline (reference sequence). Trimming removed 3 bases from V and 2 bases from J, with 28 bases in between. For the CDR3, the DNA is TGTGCCAGTAGTATGAGGACGCGGGGGGGTCGGACCGCAAGCACTAATGAAAAACTGTTTTTT. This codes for CASSMRTRGGRTASTNEKLFF.

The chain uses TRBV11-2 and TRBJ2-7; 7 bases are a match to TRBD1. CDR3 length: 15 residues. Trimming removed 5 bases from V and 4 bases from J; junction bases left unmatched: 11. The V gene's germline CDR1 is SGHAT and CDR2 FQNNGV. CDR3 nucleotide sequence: TGTGCCAGCAGCCGAGGGCAGGGGGTAACATACGAGCAGTACTTC. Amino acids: CASSRGQGVTYEQYF. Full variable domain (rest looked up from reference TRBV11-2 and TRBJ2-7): EAGVAQSPRYKIIEKRQSVAFWCNPISGHATLYWYQQILGQGPKLLIQFQNNGVVDDSQLPKDRFSAERLKGVDSTLKIQPAKLEDSAVYLCASSRGQGVTYEQYFGPGTRLTVT.

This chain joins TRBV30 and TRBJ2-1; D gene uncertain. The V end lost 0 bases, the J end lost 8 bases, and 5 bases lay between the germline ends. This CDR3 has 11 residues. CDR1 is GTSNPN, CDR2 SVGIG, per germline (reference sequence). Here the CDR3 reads CAWSVSYEQFF. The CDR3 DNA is TGTGCCTGGAGTGTAAGCTATGAGCAGTTCTTC.

The CDR3 protein is CASSPHREPYEQYF. CDR3 sequence (DNA): TGTGCCAGTAGTCCCCACAGGGAACCCTACGAGCAGTACTTC. This chain joins TRBV19 and TRBJ2-7; tentative D call: TRBD1 (6 bases). The CDR3 totals 14 residues. Trimming took off 5 bases at V and 2 bases at J, with 13 bases between the two ends. CDR1 and CDR2 (germline): LNHDA, SQIVND (reference sequence).

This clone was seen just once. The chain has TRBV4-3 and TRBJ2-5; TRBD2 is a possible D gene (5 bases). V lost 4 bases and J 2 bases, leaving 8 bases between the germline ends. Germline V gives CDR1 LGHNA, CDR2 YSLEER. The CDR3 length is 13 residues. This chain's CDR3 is CASSRGPQETQYF. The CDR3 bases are TGCGCCAGCAGCCGCGGGCCACAAGAGACCCAGTACTTC.